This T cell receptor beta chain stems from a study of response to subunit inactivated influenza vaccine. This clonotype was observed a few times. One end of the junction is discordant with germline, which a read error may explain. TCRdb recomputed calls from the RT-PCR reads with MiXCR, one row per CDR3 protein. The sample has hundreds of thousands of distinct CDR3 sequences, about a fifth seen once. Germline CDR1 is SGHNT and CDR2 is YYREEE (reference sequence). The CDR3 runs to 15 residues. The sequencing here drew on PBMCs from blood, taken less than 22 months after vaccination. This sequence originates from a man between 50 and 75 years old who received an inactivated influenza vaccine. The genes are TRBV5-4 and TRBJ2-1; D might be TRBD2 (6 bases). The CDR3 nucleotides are TGTGCCGGCAGCTTGGATCGGGGGTCCTACAATGAGCAGTTCTTC. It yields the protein CAGSLDRGSYNEQFF.